The source of this T cell receptor beta chain is a study of T cell clonotyping in hematopoietic cell transplantation. Here immunoSEQ multiplex PCR was the method, and the copy in TCRdb shows in-frame clones only, minus some. The sample has over 3,500 clones; about 94% are singletons. V gave up 3 bases and J gave up 7 bases; unmatched junction bases: 11. The CDR3 consists of 15 residues. CDR1 and CDR2 (germline): LGHNA, YSLEER. This clone appeared a single time. The antigen remains undetermined. Recipients were bled about 28 days pretransplant and at posttransplant days 30, 100, 180. Study-wide points: After transplant, recipient diversity fell while pathologically expanded clonotypes grew through day 180. At the given depth, recipient repertoires were over 95% de novo clonotypes.

The specimen was peripheral blood mononuclear cells, collected 30 days after allogeneic stem cell transplant. The source of this sequence is a male patient aged 70-79 years who had an allogeneic stem cell transplant from an unrelated donor, so T cells may come from the graft donor. Some clones in this sample may be carry-over from other donors' samples. This chain uses TRBV4-3 with TRBJ1-2; TRBD1 matches 7 bases. CDR3 amino acids: CASSQSTGRGGGYTF. In DNA form, the CDR3 reads TGCGCCAGCAGCCAGTCGACAGGGCGGGGAGGTGGCTACACCTTC.